A single sample gave rise to the 18 T cell receptor beta chains below, sequenced in a study of tumor-infiltrating lymphocytes in primary liver carcinoma. Total RNA amounting to 450 to 550 ng was the source from which TCR beta cDNA was made with a constant-region primer. Three nested multiplex PCR rounds, a slightly modified ARM-PCR method, built the TCR beta libraries. Running roughly 10 cycles apiece, the first two PCR rounds relied on TRBV1-TRBV30 forward primers together with a C-beta reverse primer. TCRdb recomputed calls from the multiplex PCR reads with MiXCR, one row per CDR3 protein. The sample has fewer than 400,000 distinct CDR3 sequences, 58% seen once. In addition to blood RNA drawn from unsorted whole blood, germline DNA was extracted. The specimen sequenced was peripheral blood. The receptor source for this set is a woman in her twenties or thirties with primary liver carcinoma and hepatitis B virus infection.

This clonotype is a singleton in its sample. Because it lacks the conserved phenylalanine or tryptophan at the end, this CDR3 is likely a read error. The CDR3 spells CASSGTSRYEQYS. As DNA, the CDR3 is TGTGCCAGCAGTGGGACTAGTCGGTACGAGCAGTACTCC. This chain joins TRBV5-6 and TRBJ2-7; TRBD2 agrees at 8 bases. Per germline, CDR1 SGHDT and CDR2 YYEEEE. Trimming removed 5 bases from V and 4 bases from J; junction bases left unmatched: 5. The CDR3 length is 13 residues.

This clonotype was seen only a few times. The rearrangement links TRBV12-3 or TRBV12-4 to TRBJ2-2; tentatively, D is TRBD2 (5 bases). The length of the CDR3 is 14 residues. The germline V and J ends were trimmed by 5 bases and 5 bases, with 12 bases remaining between them. Written as DNA, the CDR3 is TGTGCCAGCAGTATAAACAGAGGGACCGGGGAGCTGTTTTTT. Amino acids: CASSINRGTGELFF.

Comment on this clonotype: It may be a read error: a sequence one base away is much more abundant. V gene TRBV6-6 combines with J gene TRBJ2-6; 8 positions agree with TRBD2. With V trimmed by 6 bases and J by 0 bases, 10 bases remained unmatched. The CDR3 is 18 amino acids. CDR1 and CDR2 (germline): MNHNY, SVGAGI (reference sequence). The CDR3 sequence is CASSPRLAGSSGANVLTF. CDR3 nucleotide sequence: TGTGCCAGCAGCCCCAGGCTAGCGGGCAGCTCTGGGGCCAACGTCCTGACTTTC.

This clonotype occurred once. A much larger clone lies one base from this, so it may be a read error. Here the CDR3 reads CDSSYSLRRLNTEAFF. In nucleotides, the CDR3 is TGTGACAGCAGTTACTCGCTCCGCAGACTGAACACTGAAGCTTTCTTT. The rearrangement joins TRBV6-5 to TRBJ1-1, with D uncertain. The CDR3 contains 16 residues. The V gene's germline CDR1 is MNHEY and CDR2 SVGAGI.

The V gene is TRBV10-3, the J gene TRBJ2-3; a possible D gene is TRBD2 (6 bases). Trimming removed 5 bases at V and 12 bases at J, with 15 bases between. Germline loops: CDR1 ENHRY, CDR2 SYGVKD. This CDR3 is 12 amino acids long. This CDR3 is CAISHVSGTQYF. The CDR3, as DNA: TGTGCCATCAGTCACGTTAGCGGTACACAGTATTTT.

With regard to this clonotype: An end of the junction differs from the germline gene, which may be a read error. V is TRBV13 and J is TRBJ1-2; TRBD1 matches at 8 bases. Germline V gene sequence: CDR1 PRHDT, CDR2 FYEKMQ (reference sequence). This CDR3 comprises 15 residues. The CDR3 region has the DNA TGTACCAGCAGCTTCAGGGACAGGATAAACTATGGCTACACCTTC. This sequence encodes CTSSFRDRINYGYTF.

This clonotype came up a few times. The chain has TRBV18 and TRBJ1-1, with 8 bases matching TRBD1. V was clipped by 3 bases and J by 2 bases; unmatched bases: 2. CDR1 and CDR2 from the germline V gene are KGHSH and LQKENI. The CDR3 loop spans 14 amino acids. The CDR3 region is CASSPTGVNTEAFF. Here the CDR3 DNA reads TGTGCCAGCTCACCGACAGGGGTTAACACTGAAGCTTTCTTT.

Comments on this clonotype: A junction end diverges from the germline sequence, so it may reflect a read error. The V gene is TRBV6-5, the J gene TRBJ2-5, with a weak D call TRBD1 (6 bases). This CDR3 has 15 residues. CDR1 and CDR2 (germline): MNHEY, SVGAGI. The CDR3 sequence is CASSHPPGQQETQHF. DNA for the CDR3: TGTGCCAGCAGTCACCCACCGGGACAACAAGAGACCCAGCACTTC.

In regard to this clonotype: A much larger clone lies one base from this, so it may be a read error. This chain joins TRBV12-3 or TRBV12-4 and TRBJ1-1; tentatively, D is TRBD1 (5 bases). The CDR3 sequence is 14 residues long. The CDR3 is CASTLRVGAREAFF. The CDR3 DNA reads as TGTGCCAGCACTTTAAGGGTAGGGGCGCGAGAAGCTTTCTTT.

This clonotype was seen repeatedly, ten times or more. The gene calls are TRBV12-3 or TRBV12-4 and TRBJ1-5, with D perhaps matching TRBD1 (6 bases). The CDR3 extends over 14 amino acids. The V and J ends lost 6 bases and 3 bases respectively, with 12 bases between them. CDR3 in DNA: TGTGCCAGCAGACAGCAGGGGACCAATCAGCCCCAGCATTTT. Its protein is CASRQQGTNQPQHF.

This clonotype was seen ten or more times. This chain links TRBV4-3 with TRBJ2-5; D is unclear. This CDR3 comprises 14 residues. In germline, CDR1 is LGHNA, CDR2 YSLEER. Trimming shortened V by 0 bases and J by 5 bases, and 10 bases separated the two germline ends. The CDR3 DNA is TGCGCCAGCAGCCAAGATGTTCCCGGCGAGACCCAGTACTTC. Protein sequence: CASSQDVPGETQYF.

On this clonotype itself: In this CDR3 the conserved last residue, phenylalanine or tryptophan, is missing, so a read error is likely. J is TRBJ1-1 and V is TRBV6-6; D gene ambiguous. Per the germline V gene, CDR1 is MNHNY and CDR2 is SVGAGI (reference sequence). V was trimmed by 0 bases and J by 5 bases, leaving 13 bases between them. The length of the CDR3 is 15 residues. CDR3: CASSYSAGMRTEAFL. The CDR3 region has the DNA TGTGCCAGCAGTTACTCTGCCGGTATGAGGACTGAAGCTTTCCTT.

A note on this clonotype: This sequence may be a read error, since a much larger clone differs from it by one base. CDR3 nucleotide sequence: TGTGCCAGCAGTCACAGAGATGGACAGGGGAGTCAGCCCCAGCATTTT. This translates into CASSHRDGQGSQPQHF. The chain employs TRBV6-5 and TRBJ1-5, with 9 nucleotides matching TRBD1. With V trimmed by 5 bases and J by 6 bases, 11 bases remained unmatched. CDR1 and CDR2 (germline): MNHEY, SVGAGI. The CDR3 has 16 residues.

Regarding this clonotype: This could be a read error, since a much larger clone is one nucleotide away. The rearrangement uses TRBV6-1 and TRBJ2-5; TRBD2 matches at 10 bases. The CDR3 covers 15 residues. CDR1 MNHNS and CDR2 SASEGT come from the germline V gene. The CDR3, as DNA: TGTGCCAACAGTTTTAAGCGGGAGGGTAGCCAGACCCAGTACTTC. Translating it yields CANSFKREGSQTQYF.

For this clonotype: Because it lacks the conserved phenylalanine or tryptophan at the end, this CDR3 is likely a read error. The CDR3, as DNA: TGTGCCAGCAGCTTAGGACGACTAGCGGGAGACGATGAGCAGTTCCTC. Amino acid sequence: CASSLGRLAGDDEQFL. The chain joins TRBV11-2 to TRBJ2-1; 12 bases fit TRBD2. The J segment lost 8 bases and the V segment lost 1 base, leaving 6 bases of the junction unmatched. The CDR3 is 16 residues long. Germline V CDR1 and CDR2: SGHAT, FQNNGV.

The chain links TRBV4-2 to TRBJ2-3; D is tentatively TRBD1 or TRBD2 (5 bases each). CDR1 LGHNA and CDR2 YNFKEQ come from the germline V gene. The V end was cut by 9 bases, the J end by 8 bases, with 21 bases between. The CDR3 spans 14 residues. The CDR3 region is CASNQDSGSGTQYF. In nucleotides, the CDR3 is TGTGCCAGTAACCAAGACAGCGGCAGTGGTACGCAGTATTTT.

CDR3 in DNA: TGTGCCAGCAGCCCCCTCCATGAGGTTACGCAGTATTTT. Translating gives CASSPLHEVTQYF. The chain recombines TRBV11-1 with TRBJ2-3; D unresolved. V gave up 5 bases and J gave up 8 bases, with 14 bases separating them. This CDR3 spans 13 amino acids. Germline V gives CDR1 SGHAT, CDR2 FQDESV (reference sequence).

This clonotype has a handful of counts. V is TRBV14 and J is TRBJ2-7, with 8 bases that match TRBD1. Germline loops: CDR1 SGHDN, CDR2 FVKESK. This CDR3 spans 15 amino acids. The V and J ends lost 4 bases and 2 bases, in that order; junction bases with no gene match: 7. Here the CDR3 reads CASSLAGTGAYEQYF. The CDR3 DNA sequence: TGTGCCAGCAGCCTGGCCGGGACAGGTGCCTACGAGCAGTACTTC.